This T cell receptor beta chain originates from a study of beta chain features in type 1 diabetes. Study observations and caveats: Shorter TCRB CDR3s, moderately but significantly so, were found in Type 1 diabetes patients in all four CD4+ subsets. Any HLA type influence on TCRB rearrangement was left unresolved here. Patients with type 1 diabetes carried fewer insertions and had more deletions at their VDJ junctions.

The sequenced template was cDNA made from the entire isolated RNA. Sequencing used immunoSEQ multiplex PCR; TCRdb keeps in-frame clones, though not all of them. The profile covers around 250,000 clones, with 11% to 15% appearing a single time and roughly 0.019% taken by the ten largest. This clone was found a few times. The antigen is not known. With V trimmed by 6 bases and J by 5 bases, 7 bases remained unmatched. The CDR3 sequence is 14 residues long. In germline, CDR1 is SGHAT, CDR2 FQNNGV. Stem cell-like memory, regulatory, central memory and naive CD4+ cells were sorted via CD45RO/CCR7/CD25/CD127/CD95/CD27.

V gene TRBV11-2 combines with J gene TRBJ1-2, with 9 bases fitting TRBD1. This receptor was obtained from a man aged 30-40 years with type 1 diabetes. The sequenced sample was naive CD4+ T cells from blood. In nucleotides, the CDR3 is TGTGCCAGCAGGAAAACAGGGGGCAGTTATGGCTACACCTTC. This translates into CASRKTGGSYGYTF.